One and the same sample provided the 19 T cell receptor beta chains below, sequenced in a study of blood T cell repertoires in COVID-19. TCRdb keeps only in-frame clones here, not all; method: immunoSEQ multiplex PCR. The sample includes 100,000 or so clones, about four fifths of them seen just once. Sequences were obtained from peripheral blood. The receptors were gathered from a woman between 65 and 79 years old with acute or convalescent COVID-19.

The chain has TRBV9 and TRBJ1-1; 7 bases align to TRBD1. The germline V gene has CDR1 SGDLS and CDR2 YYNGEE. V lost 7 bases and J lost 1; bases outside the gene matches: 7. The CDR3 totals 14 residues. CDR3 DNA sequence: TGTGCCAGCGGACAGGCGATAACGAACACTGAAGCTTTCTTT. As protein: CASGQAITNTEAFF. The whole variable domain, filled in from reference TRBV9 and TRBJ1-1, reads DSGVTQTPKHLITATGQRVTLRCSPRSGDLSVYWYQQSLDQGLQFLIQYYNGEERAKGNILERFSAQQFPDLHSELNLSSLELGDSALYFCASGQAITNTEAFFGQGTRLTVV.

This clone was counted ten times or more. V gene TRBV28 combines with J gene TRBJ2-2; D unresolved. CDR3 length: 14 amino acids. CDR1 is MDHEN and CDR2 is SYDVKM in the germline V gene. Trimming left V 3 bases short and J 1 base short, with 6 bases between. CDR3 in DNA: TGTGCCAGCAGTTTCGTGAGGAACACCGGGGAGCTGTTTTTT. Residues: CASSFVRNTGELFF.

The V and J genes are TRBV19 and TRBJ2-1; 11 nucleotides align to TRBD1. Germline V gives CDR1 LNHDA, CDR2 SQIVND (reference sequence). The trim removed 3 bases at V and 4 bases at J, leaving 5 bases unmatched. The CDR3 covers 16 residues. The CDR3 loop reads CASSIAGTGGYNEQFF. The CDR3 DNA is TGTGCCAGTAGTATTGCCGGGACAGGGGGTTACAATGAGCAGTTCTTC.

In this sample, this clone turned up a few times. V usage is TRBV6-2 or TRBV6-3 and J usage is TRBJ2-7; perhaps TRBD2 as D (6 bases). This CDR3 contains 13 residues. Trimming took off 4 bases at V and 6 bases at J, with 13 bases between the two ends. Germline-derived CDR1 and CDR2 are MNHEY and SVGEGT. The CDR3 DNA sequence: TGTGCCAGCAGTTGGGGGGACTTCGGCGAGCAGTACTTC. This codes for CASSWGDFGEQYF.

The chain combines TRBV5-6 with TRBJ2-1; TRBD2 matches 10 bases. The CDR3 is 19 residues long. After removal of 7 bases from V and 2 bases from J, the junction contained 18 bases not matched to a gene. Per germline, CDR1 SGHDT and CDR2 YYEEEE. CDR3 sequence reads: CASGRQTTSGLTPYNEQFF. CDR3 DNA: TGTGCCAGCGGGAGACAGACGACTAGCGGGCTAACCCCCTACAATGAGCAGTTCTTC.

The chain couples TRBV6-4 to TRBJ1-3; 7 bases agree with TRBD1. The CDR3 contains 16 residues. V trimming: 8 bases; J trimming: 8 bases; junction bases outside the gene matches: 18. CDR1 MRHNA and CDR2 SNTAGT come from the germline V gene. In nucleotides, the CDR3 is TGTGCCAGCGCACCAACATCCAAACAGGGGCCGGACACCATATATTTT. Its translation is CASAPTSKQGPDTIYF.

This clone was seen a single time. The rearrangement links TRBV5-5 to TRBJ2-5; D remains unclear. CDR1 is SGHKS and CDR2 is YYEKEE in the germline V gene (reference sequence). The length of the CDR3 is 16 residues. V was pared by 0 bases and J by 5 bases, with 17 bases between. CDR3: CASSLVSGRPWETQYF. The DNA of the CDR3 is TGTGCCAGCAGCTTGGTGTCAGGAAGACCATGGGAGACCCAGTACTTC.

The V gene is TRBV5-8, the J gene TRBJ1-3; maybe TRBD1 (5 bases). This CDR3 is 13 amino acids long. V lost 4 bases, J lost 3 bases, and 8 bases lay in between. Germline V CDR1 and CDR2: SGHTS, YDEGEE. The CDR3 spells CASSQGFGNTIYF. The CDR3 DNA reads TGTGCCAGCAGCCAGGGTTTTGGAAACACCATATATTTT.

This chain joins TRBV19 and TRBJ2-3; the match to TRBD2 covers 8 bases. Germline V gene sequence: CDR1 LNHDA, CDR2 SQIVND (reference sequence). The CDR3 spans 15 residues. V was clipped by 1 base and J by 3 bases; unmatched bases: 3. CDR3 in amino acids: CASSIVGRETDTQYF. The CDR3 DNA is TGTGCCAGTAGTATAGTCGGGAGGGAAACAGATACGCAGTATTTT. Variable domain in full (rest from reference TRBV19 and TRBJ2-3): DGGITQSPKYLFRKEGQNVTLSCEQNLNHDAMYWYRQDPGQGLRLIYYSQIVNDFQKGDIAEGYSVSREKKESFPLTVTSAQKNPTAFYLCASSIVGRETDTQYFGPGTRLTVL.

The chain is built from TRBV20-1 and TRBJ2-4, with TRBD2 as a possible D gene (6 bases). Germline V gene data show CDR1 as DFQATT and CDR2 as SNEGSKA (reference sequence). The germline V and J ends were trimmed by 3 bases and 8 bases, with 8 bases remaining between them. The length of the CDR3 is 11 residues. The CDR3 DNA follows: TGCAGTGCTAGCAGGGAGGACATTCAGTACTTC. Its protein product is CSASREDIQYF.

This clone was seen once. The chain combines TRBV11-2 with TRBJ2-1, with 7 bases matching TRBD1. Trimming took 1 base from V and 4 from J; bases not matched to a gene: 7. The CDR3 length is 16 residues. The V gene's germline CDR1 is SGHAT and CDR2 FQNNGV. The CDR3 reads CASSLGEGARYNEQFF. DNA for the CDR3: TGTGCCAGCAGCTTAGGAGAGGGGGCCCGATACAATGAGCAGTTCTTC. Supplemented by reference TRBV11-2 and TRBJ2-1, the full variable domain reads EAGVAQSPRYKIIEKRQSVAFWCNPISGHATLYWYQQILGQGPKLLIQFQNNGVVDDSQLPKDRFSAERLKGVDSTLKIQPAKLEDSAVYLCASSLGEGARYNEQFFGPGTRLTVL.

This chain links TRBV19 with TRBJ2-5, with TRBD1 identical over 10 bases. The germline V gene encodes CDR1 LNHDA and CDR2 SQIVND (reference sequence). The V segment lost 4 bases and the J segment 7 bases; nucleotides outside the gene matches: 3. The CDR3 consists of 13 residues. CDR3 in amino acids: CASSSGQGGTQYF. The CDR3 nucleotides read TGTGCCAGTAGTAGCGGACAGGGGGGGACCCAGTACTTC.

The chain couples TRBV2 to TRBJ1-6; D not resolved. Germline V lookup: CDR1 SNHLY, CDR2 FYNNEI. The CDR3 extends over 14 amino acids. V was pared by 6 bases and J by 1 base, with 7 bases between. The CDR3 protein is CASSPVSYNSPLHF. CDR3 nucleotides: TGTGCCAGCAGCCCCGTTTCCTATAATTCACCCCTCCACTTT.

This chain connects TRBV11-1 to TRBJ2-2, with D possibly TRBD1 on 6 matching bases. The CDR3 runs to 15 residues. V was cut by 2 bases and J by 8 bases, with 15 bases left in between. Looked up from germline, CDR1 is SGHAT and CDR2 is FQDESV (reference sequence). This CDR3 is CASSLYLDRTGELFF. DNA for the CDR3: TGTGCCAGCAGCTTATACCTTGACAGGACTGGGGAGCTGTTTTTT.

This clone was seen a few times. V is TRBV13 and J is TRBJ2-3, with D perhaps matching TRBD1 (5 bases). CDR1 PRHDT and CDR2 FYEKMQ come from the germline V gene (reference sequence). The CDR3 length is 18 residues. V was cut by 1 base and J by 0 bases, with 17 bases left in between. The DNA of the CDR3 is TGTGCCAGCAGCTTAGTAGGGGTTGGCAGGGTGAGCACAGATACGCAGTATTTT. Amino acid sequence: CASSLVGVGRVSTDTQYF. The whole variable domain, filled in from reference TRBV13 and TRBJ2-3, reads AAGVIQSPRHLIKEKRETATLKCYPIPRHDTVYWYQQGPGQDPQFLISFYEKMQSDKGSIPDRFSAQQFSDYHSELNMSSLELGDSALYFCASSLVGVGRVSTDTQYFGPGTRLTVL.

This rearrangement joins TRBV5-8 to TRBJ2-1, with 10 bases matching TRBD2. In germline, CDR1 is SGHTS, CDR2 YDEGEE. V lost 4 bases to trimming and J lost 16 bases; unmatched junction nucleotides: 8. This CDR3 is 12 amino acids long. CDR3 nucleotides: TGTGCCAGCAGCGGACGACTAGCGGGTCAATTCTTC. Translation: CASSGRLAGQFF.

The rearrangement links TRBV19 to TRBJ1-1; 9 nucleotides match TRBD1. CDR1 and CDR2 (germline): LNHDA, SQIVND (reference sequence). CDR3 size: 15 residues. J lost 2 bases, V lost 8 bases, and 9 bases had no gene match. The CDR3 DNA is TGTGCCAGTGCCTGGGGGACAGGGCTAAACACTGAAGCTTTCTTT. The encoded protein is CASAWGTGLNTEAFF. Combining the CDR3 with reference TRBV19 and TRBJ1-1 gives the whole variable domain DGGITQSPKYLFRKEGQNVTLSCEQNLNHDAMYWYRQDPGQGLRLIYYSQIVNDFQKGDIAEGYSVSREKKESFPLTVTSAQKNPTAFYLCASAWGTGLNTEAFFGQGTRLTVV.

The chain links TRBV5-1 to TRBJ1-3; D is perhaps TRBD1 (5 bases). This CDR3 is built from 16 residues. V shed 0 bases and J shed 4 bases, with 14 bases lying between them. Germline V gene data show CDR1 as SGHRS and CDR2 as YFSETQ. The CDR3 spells CASSLAGTLRGNTIYF. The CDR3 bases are TGCGCCAGCAGCTTGGCTGGGACTTTACGAGGAAACACCATATATTTT. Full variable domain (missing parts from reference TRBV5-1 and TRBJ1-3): KAGVTQTPRYLIKTRGQQVTLSCSPISGHRSVSWYQQTPGQGLQFLFEYFSETQRNKGNFPGRFSGRQFSNSRSEMNVSTLELGDSALYLCASSLAGTLRGNTIYFGEGSWLTVV.

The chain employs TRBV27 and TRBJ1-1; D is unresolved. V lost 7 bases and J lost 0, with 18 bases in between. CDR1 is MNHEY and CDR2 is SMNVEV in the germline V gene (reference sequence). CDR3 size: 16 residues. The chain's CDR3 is CASTNSPAGMNTEAFF. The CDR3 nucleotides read TGTGCCAGCACCAATTCCCCCGCGGGGATGAACACTGAAGCTTTCTTT.